The rows below give T cell receptor beta chains drawn from one sample of a study of vaccination and CD4 T cells after COVID-19. The antigens for these receptors are not known. TCRdb re-analysed the PCR reads in MiXCR, keeping a single row per CDR3 protein. This sample has thousands of distinct CDR3 sequences, with 40% to 60% found just once. Sequencing used CD4+ T cells from blood, cultured in vitro. All receptors come from a human donor who had recovered from COVID-19. The CDR3 runs from the conserved cysteine through the conserved F or W. D genes are given only for firm matches. Where a row states a size, it is once, few, many or the class of an expanded clone; other rows omit it.

TRBD2 TRBJ2-1 - TRBV29-1 TGCAGCTCCCTTCGGACTAGCGGGTACAATGTGCAGTTCTTC CSSLRTSGYNVQFF
TRBD1 TRBJ1-2 - TRBV20-1 TGCAGATGCGTGGACAGGGGATCGGGCACCTTC CRCVDRGSGTF
TRBD1 TRBJ2-5 - TRBV19 TGTGCCAGTAGTATGGACAGGGGGTCAGAGACCCAGTACTTC CASSMDRGSETQYF
- TRBJ2-3 few TRBV5-4 TGTGCCAGCAGCTCGGATTTTGGGGCATCATTAGATACGCAGTATTTT CASSSDFGASLDTQYF
- TRBJ2-1 - TRBV5-8 TGTGCCAGCAGCCGCGAGTCGACTAGACTATTCGTGAATGAGCAGTTCTTC CASSRESTRLFVNEQFF
TRBD1 TRBJ2-3 - TRBV20-1 TGCAGTGCTAGAGGGCGCAGGGGGCCTTTCACAGATACGCAGTATTTT CSARGRRGPFTDTQYF
- TRBJ2-3 - TRBV5-1 TGCGCCAGCAGCTTGAGGGGGGGGGAAACAGATACGCAGTATTTT CASSLRGGETDTQYF
TRBD2 TRBJ2-3 few TRBV11-3 TGTGCCAGCAGCTTAAGTGCGGGAGAAGATACGCAGTATTTT CASSLSAGEDTQYF
- TRBJ1-5 - TRBV19 TGTGCCAGTACAGGGGCATTTTATAGCAATCAGCCCCAGCATTTT CASTGAFYSNQPQHF
- TRBJ2-7 large TRBV10-3 TGTGCCATCAGTGAGGATGGACAGTTCGAGCAGTACTTC CAISEDGQFEQYF
- TRBJ1-1 - TRBV7-9 TGTGCCAGCCAAGAGAGGGAAAACACTGAAGCTTTCTTT CASQERENTEAFF
- TRBJ1-3 - TRBV7-9 TGTGCCAGCAGCTTAAATCAGGGCGAAGGAAACACCATATATTTT CASSLNQGEGNTIYF
- TRBJ1-6 - TRBV20-1 TGCAGTGCTAGAGAACTACAGGGCCCTAATTCACCCCTCCACTTT CSARELQGPNSPLHF
- TRBJ1-6 few TRBV20-1 TGCAGTGCGAGGCCTTCTACGAGGAATTCACCCCTCCACTTT CSARPSTRNSPLHF
- TRBJ2-7 - TRBV12-3/TRBV12-4 TGTGCCACCAGAGTCAGTAGCTCCTACGAGCAGTACTTC CATRVSSSYEQYF
TRBD1 TRBJ1-2 once TRBV6-1 TGTGCCAGCAAACCAGGACAGGGGACGCCCGGCTACACCTTC CASKPGQGTPGYTF
TRBD1 TRBJ1-5 few TRBV20-1 TGCAGTGCTAACTCTGACAGGGCGGAAAGATATAGCAATCAGCCCCAGCATTTT CSANSDRAERYSNQPQHF
- TRBJ1-2 - TRBV14 TGTGCCAGCAGCGCCTGGGGTCCAAGAGGGGGCTACACCTTC CASSAWGPRGGYTF
- TRBJ1-5 few TRBV28 TGTGCCAGCAGTTTTCTCGGTTCAGAGGCGCAGCCCCAGCATTTT CASSFLGSEAQPQHF
- TRBJ2-4 - TRBV6-5 TGTGCCAGCAGGTACAGGGGGGGGAATATAGCCAAAAACATTCAGTACTTC CASRYRGGNIAKNIQYF
TRBD1 TRBJ1-5 few TRBV20-1 TGCAGTGCTAGGGGTGTACGGGACAGGGCCTTAAATCAGCCCCAGCATTTT CSARGVRDRALNQPQHF
- TRBJ2-2 - TRBV11-3 TGTGCCAGCAGCCCCCAACTAGCGAACACCGGGGAGCTGTTTTTT CASSPQLANTGELFF
- TRBJ1-2 - TRBV6-5 TGTGCCAGCAGATACAGGGAAATTAACTATGGCTACACCTTC CASRYREINYGYTF